Each of the 10 T cell receptor beta chains below was sequenced from the same sample in a study of cytomegalovirus exposure and HLA in healthy donors. Using immunoSEQ multiplex PCR, the repertoire was profiled, and TCRdb retains in-frame clones only, with some absent. The table has about 130,000 clones, about 88% seen once. Specimen: PBMCs. Receptors were obtained from a woman younger than 35 in good health and CMV-seropositive.

The rearrangement joins TRBV5-1 to TRBJ2-2; TRBD2 might be the D (6 bases). Germline values: CDR1 SGHRS, CDR2 YFSETQ. The CDR3 loop spans 16 amino acids. V was clipped by 4 bases and J by 0 bases, with 13 bases between them. The CDR3 DNA is TGCGCCAGCAGCCCAGTTCCGGGGGCGAACACCGGGGAGCTGTTTTTT. This translates into CASSPVPGANTGELFF.

Comments on this clone: The germline gene is not matched at one end of the junction; a read error may be the cause. This chain joins TRBV18 and TRBJ1-2, with TRBD1 matching over 7 bases. This CDR3 has 15 residues. Germline-derived CDR1 and CDR2 are KGHSH and LQKENI. This CDR3 is CASSPLATGAGSDPF. The CDR3 bases are TGTGCCAGCTCACCCCTCGCTACAGGGGCCGGGTCTGACCCCTTC.

This chain uses TRBV5-1 with TRBJ2-1, with 10 bases aligning to TRBD1. The CDR3 covers 15 residues. CDR1 SGHRS and CDR2 YFSETQ come from the germline V gene. Trimming took 4 bases from V and 7 from J; bases not matched to a gene: 8. CDR3 DNA: TGCGCCAGCAGCGAAGGGACAGGGGTTAAAAATGAGCAGTTCTTC. This gives the protein CASSEGTGVKNEQFF.

The J gene is TRBJ1-1, the V gene TRBV19; possible D gene TRBD1, 5 bases. The V end was cut by 1 base, the J end by 3 bases, with 21 bases between. In germline, CDR1 is LNHDA, CDR2 SQIVND (reference sequence). CDR3 length equals 18 residues. The CDR3 DNA follows: TGTGCCAGTAGTATAGCCTTCCAGGGATTCGTAGGGGACACTGAAGCTTTCTTT. It yields the protein CASSIAFQGFVGDTEAFF.

The chain combines TRBV19 with TRBJ2-7; 8 bases agree with TRBD2. The V gene end was trimmed by 3 bases and the J gene end by 2 bases; junction bases not matched to a gene: 6. CDR3 length: 15 residues. Germline CDR1 and CDR2: LNHDA and SQIVND (reference sequence). The CDR3 loop reads CASSMDAGGTYEQYF. The CDR3 bases are TGTGCCAGTAGTATGGACGCGGGGGGAACCTACGAGCAGTACTTC.

The rearrangement uses TRBV2 and TRBJ2-1; 7 bases align to TRBD2. Trimming removed 5 bases from V and 2 bases from J; junction bases left unmatched: 9. Germline V lookup: CDR1 SNHLY, CDR2 FYNNEI. The CDR3 contains 16 residues. The CDR3 DNA follows: TGTGCCAGCAGTTTGGAGGGGAGGGTAGCCTACAATGAGCAGTTCTTC. Residues: CASSLEGRVAYNEQFF.

CDR3 in amino acids: CSVEAGTGTETQYF. The DNA of the CDR3 is TGCAGCGTTGAAGCGGGCACAGGGACAGAGACCCAGTACTTC. This chain links TRBV29-1 with TRBJ2-5; D is possibly TRBD1 (6 bases). Germline V gene data show CDR1 as SQVTM and CDR2 as ANQGSEA. Trimming shortened V by 1 base and J by 4 bases, and 13 bases separated the two germline ends. This CDR3 has 14 residues.

The sample holds many counts of this clone. This chain uses TRBV30 with TRBJ1-2; tentatively, D is TRBD1 (6 bases). Trimming removed 0 bases from V and 4 bases from J, with 15 bases in between. Germline V gene lookup returns CDR1 GTSNPN and CDR2 SVGIG (reference sequence). CDR3 length: 15 amino acids. CDR3 loop: CAWSVPLGAAYGYTF. DNA for the CDR3: TGTGCCTGGAGTGTACCTCTGGGGGCGGCCTATGGCTACACCTTC.

The genes are TRBV28 and TRBJ2-5, with 10 nucleotides matching TRBD1. Germline V gives CDR1 MDHEN, CDR2 SYDVKM. The J segment lost 5 bases and the V segment lost 5 bases, leaving 8 bases of the junction unmatched. The length of the CDR3 is 15 residues. CDR3 coding DNA: TGTGCCAGCAGTCCACGGGGACAGGGGAGGGAGACCCAGTACTTC. Its translation: CASSPRGQGRETQYF.

This clone was detected once. The rearrangement joins TRBV6-5 to TRBJ1-3; possible D gene TRBD1, 6 bases. CDR1 and CDR2 from the germline V gene are MNHEY and SVGAGI. With 4 bases removed from V and 0 bases from J, the gap between germline ends came to 13 bases. The CDR3 is 16 amino acids. The CDR3, as DNA: TGTGCCAGCAGTTCCGGCAGGGGCCTCTCTGGAAACACCATATATTTT. As protein: CASSSGRGLSGNTIYF.